This entry features one T cell receptor beta chain sequence. Sequencing was performed with immunoSEQ multiplex PCR; in TCRdb, only in-frame clones are kept and a portion is missing. This table has roughly 100,000 clones, around 90% appearing once. This CDR3 region has 15 residues. With 5 bases removed from V and 1 base from J, the gap between germline ends came to 14 bases. Germline lookup yields CDR1 MRHNA and CDR2 SNTAGT. The entry originates in a study of blood T cell repertoires in COVID-19. The chain recombines TRBV6-4 with TRBJ1-1; maybe TRBD1 (6 bases). Material: peripheral blood. This TCR came from a human donor in a cohort sampled during active COVID-19. The CDR3 bases are TGTGCCAGCAGTCTCCCTAGGGGGGGGAACACTGAAGCTTTCTTT. Its translation is CASSLPRGGNTEAFF.